These 12 T cell receptor beta chains were sequenced from one sample in a study of blood T cell repertoires in COVID-19. Repertoires were generated with immunoSEQ multiplex PCR, while TCRdb's copy carries only in-frame clones and drops some. The repertoire holds around 120,000 clones, with roughly 90% as singletons. Sequencing input: peripheral blood. These receptors were obtained from a man between 65 and 85 years old who had recovered from COVID-19.

V usage is TRBV9 and J usage is TRBJ2-3, with a weak D call TRBD2 (6 bases). The CDR3 sequence is 16 residues long. The germline gives CDR1 SGDLS, CDR2 YYNGEE. V lost 2 bases and J 2 bases, leaving 15 bases between the germline ends. This CDR3 reads CASSVRASAYTDTQYF. CDR3 sequence (DNA): TGTGCCAGCAGCGTGAGGGCTAGCGCTTACACAGATACGCAGTATTTT.

The chain links TRBV7-3 to TRBJ2-1; 10 nucleotides agree with TRBD1. V gave up 3 bases and J gave up 4 bases; unmatched junction bases: 3. The CDR3 sequence is 15 residues long. Germline loops: CDR1 SGHTA, CDR2 FQGTGA. The chain's CDR3 is CASSLGQGLYNEQFF. The CDR3 region has the DNA TGTGCCAGCAGCTTGGGACAGGGGTTATACAATGAGCAGTTCTTC.

The chain combines TRBV28 with TRBJ2-2; D is undetermined. Trimming cost V 8 bases and J 2 bases, with 6 bases left between them. This CDR3 contains 12 residues. Germline V lookup: CDR1 MDHEN, CDR2 SYDVKM. CDR3 amino acids: CASAGNTGELFF. In nucleotides, the CDR3 is TGTGCCAGCGCAGGTAACACCGGGGAGCTGTTTTTT.

The chain joins TRBV9 to TRBJ1-2, with D perhaps TRBD1 (6 bases). Trimming removed 0 bases at V and 0 bases at J, with 21 bases between. CDR3 length equals 19 residues. CDR1 and CDR2 (germline): SGDLS, YYNGEE. The CDR3 coding sequence is TGTGCCAGCAGCGTAGACGCCAGGGGAGTACTAAGGGCTAACTATGGCTACACCTTC. The encoded protein is CASSVDARGVLRANYGYTF.

This rearrangement joins TRBV2 to TRBJ1-1; 8 bases fit TRBD1. J gave up 0 bases and V 5 bases, and 11 bases lay outside the gene matches. CDR1 is SNHLY and CDR2 is FYNNEI in the germline V gene. CDR3 size: 17 residues. CDR3 coding DNA: TGTGCCAGCAGTAACGGACAGGGCCTCGGGGTGAACACTGAAGCTTTCTTT. This translates into CASSNGQGLGVNTEAFF. Filled out from reference TRBV2 and TRBJ1-1, the complete variable domain reads EPEVTQTPSHQVTQMGQEVILRCVPISNHLYFYWYRQILGQKVEFLVSFYNNEISEKSEIFDDQFSVERPDGSNFTLKIRSTKLEDSAMYFCASSNGQGLGVNTEAFFGQGTRLTVV.

This rearrangement joins TRBV5-3 to TRBJ1-2; 7 nucleotides agree with TRBD1. TRBV5-3 is an open reading frame whose function is uncertain. The CDR3 covers 14 residues. The ends lost 3 bases at V and 6 bases at J; junction bases unmatched: 8. CDR3 residues: CARSYRGPRDGYTF. CDR3 coding DNA: TGTGCCAGAAGCTACAGGGGCCCTCGGGATGGCTACACCTTC.

The chain links TRBV9 to TRBJ1-3; unclear D gene. Germline V gene data show CDR1 as SGDLS and CDR2 as YYNGEE. CDR3 size: 16 residues. V gave up 0 bases and J gave up 2 bases, with 12 bases separating them. CDR3 sequence reads: CASSVEEGRPGNTIYF. The CDR3 coding sequence is TGTGCCAGCAGCGTAGAAGAGGGAAGGCCTGGAAACACCATATATTTT.

J is TRBJ1-6 and V is TRBV3-1 (or the pseudogene TRBV3-2); the D gene is possibly TRBD1 (6 bases). Trimming took off 1 base at V and 7 bases at J, with 8 bases between the two ends. Germline assignment: CDR1 LGHDT and CDR2 YNNKEL (reference sequence). CDR3 length: 14 amino acids. In nucleotides, the CDR3 is TGTGCCAGCAGCCAAGGGACAGTAAATTCACCCCTCCACTTT. The encoded protein is CASSQGTVNSPLHF.

The gene calls are TRBV5-1 and TRBJ2-1, with a possible D match to TRBD1 (6 bases). CDR1 is SGHRS, CDR2 YFSETQ, per germline. The V gene lost 0 bases and the J gene lost 2 bases, with 9 bases spanning the gap. The CDR3 covers 15 residues. The CDR3 reads CASSLGTAAYNEQFF. The CDR3 nucleotides are TGCGCCAGCAGCTTGGGGACAGCGGCCTACAATGAGCAGTTCTTC. Looking up the rest from reference TRBV5-1 and TRBJ2-1 gives the full variable domain: KAGVTQTPRYLIKTRGQQVTLSCSPISGHRSVSWYQQTPGQGLQFLFEYFSETQRNKGNFPGRFSGRQFSNSRSEMNVSTLELGDSALYLCASSLGTAAYNEQFFGPGTRLTVL.

V gene TRBV5-1 combines with J gene TRBJ2-5; TRBD1 matches at 7 bases. In germline, CDR1 is SGHRS, CDR2 YFSETQ. J was trimmed by 2 bases and V by 2 bases; bases with no gene match: 3. The CDR3 sequence is 14 residues long. CDR3 protein: CASSFPGQQETQYF. The CDR3 DNA reads as TGCGCCAGCAGCTTCCCGGGACAGCAAGAGACCCAGTACTTC.

The chain is built from TRBV24-1 and TRBJ2-5; TRBD1 aligns across 9 bases. The CDR3 contains 16 residues. Looked up from germline, CDR1 is KGHDR and CDR2 is SFDVKD. Trimming took 9 bases from V and 1 from J; bases not matched to a gene: 11. CDR3 DNA: TGTGCCACCCGGCCGTGGTTGGACAGGGGCCAAGAGACCCAGTACTTC. Amino acids: CATRPWLDRGQETQYF.

This chain uses TRBV15 with TRBJ1-2; D ambiguous. This CDR3 has 13 residues. V was cut by 2 bases and J by 4 bases, with 8 bases left in between. CDR1 is LNHNV and CDR2 is YYDKDF in the germline V gene (reference sequence). The CDR3 protein is CATSRSSVYGYTF. The CDR3 bases are TGTGCCACCAGCAGATCTTCAGTCTATGGCTACACCTTC. Looking up the rest from reference TRBV15 and TRBJ1-2 gives the full variable domain: DAMVIQNPRYQVTQFGKPVTLSCSQTLNHNVMYWYQQKSSQAPKLLFHYYDKDFNNEADTPDNFQSRRPNTSFCFLDIRSPGLGDTAMYLCATSRSSVYGYTFGSGTRLTVV.